This passage covers 5 T cell receptor beta chains from one sample sequenced in a study of T-cell reconstitution after alpha-beta-depleted transplantation in children. As it was prepared, the TCRbeta library received unique molecular identifiers. TCRdb analysed the PCR reads with MiXCR anew, one entry per CDR3 protein. Of some 830,000 distinct CDR3 sequences in the sample, approximately 15% were seen once. The sequencing used PBMCs, mostly from graft donor cells, collected 360 days after TCRalphabeta/CD19-depleted stem cell transplant. These receptors originate from a male patient younger than 18 who had a stem cell transplant for acute lymphoblastic leukemia, so the T cells may come from the graft donor.

V is TRBV4-1 and J is TRBJ1-3, with a tentative D call TRBD1 (5 bases). Per the germline V gene, CDR1 is MGHRA and CDR2 is YSYEKL. Trimming pared 4 bases from V and 0 bases from J, leaving 16 bases between. This CDR3 has 17 amino acids. The CDR3 protein is CASSREGRTSSGNTIYF. DNA for the CDR3: TGCGCCAGCAGCCGGGAGGGACGGACGAGCTCTGGAAACACCATATATTTT.

The rearrangement joins TRBV20-1 to TRBJ2-1; 7 bases are shared with TRBD2. Germline CDR1 is DFQATT and CDR2 is SNEGSKA (reference sequence). This CDR3 spans 13 amino acids. Trimming cost V 8 bases and J 7 bases; bases outside gene matches: 11. CDR3 in amino acids: CSTPGHGGNEQFF. In nucleotides, the CDR3 is TGCAGTACCCCCGGGCACGGGGGGAATGAGCAGTTCTTC.

This clonotype showed up just a few times. The genes are TRBV20-1 and TRBJ2-1, with TRBD2 identical over 16 bases. Germline V gives CDR1 DFQATT, CDR2 SNEGSKA (reference sequence). Trimming cost V 5 bases and J 8 bases; bases outside gene matches: 3. The CDR3 extends over 14 amino acids. CDR3 region: CSAGTSGRGDEQFF. The DNA of the CDR3 is TGCAGTGCTGGGACTAGCGGGAGGGGGGATGAGCAGTTCTTC.

This clonotype was picked up a small number of times. This chain uses TRBV5-1 with TRBJ2-7; 14 positions agree with TRBD2. The CDR3 covers 18 residues. Germline V gene data show CDR1 as SGHRS and CDR2 as YFSETQ. The ends lost 0 bases at V and 7 bases at J; junction bases unmatched: 12. The CDR3 DNA sequence: TGCGCCAGCAGCTTGGCCCCACCGGGACTAGCGGGAGCAGGTGAGCAGTACTTC. Translating it yields CASSLAPPGLAGAGEQYF.

At least ten counts were recorded for this clonotype. V gene TRBV29-1 combines with J gene TRBJ2-3; D is uncertain. In germline, CDR1 is SQVTM, CDR2 ANQGSEA. This CDR3 region has 11 residues. Trimming removed 4 bases at V and 6 bases at J, with 8 bases between. This CDR3 reads CSVGVSDTQYF. CDR3 nucleotide sequence: TGCAGCGTTGGGGTTAGCGATACGCAGTATTTT.